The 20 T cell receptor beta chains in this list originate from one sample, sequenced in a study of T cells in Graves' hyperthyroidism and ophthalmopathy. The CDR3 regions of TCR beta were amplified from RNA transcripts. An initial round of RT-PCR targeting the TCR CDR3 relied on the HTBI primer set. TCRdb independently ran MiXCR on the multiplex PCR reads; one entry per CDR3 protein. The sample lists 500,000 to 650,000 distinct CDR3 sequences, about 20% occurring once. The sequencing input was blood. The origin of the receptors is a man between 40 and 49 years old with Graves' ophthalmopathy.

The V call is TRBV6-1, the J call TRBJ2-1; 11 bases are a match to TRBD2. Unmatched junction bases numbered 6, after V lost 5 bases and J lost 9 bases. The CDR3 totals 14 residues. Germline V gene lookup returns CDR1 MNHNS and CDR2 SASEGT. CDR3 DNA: TGTGCCAGCAGTAATAGCGGGGGGGCTATTGAGCAGTTCTTC. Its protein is CASSNSGGAIEQFF.

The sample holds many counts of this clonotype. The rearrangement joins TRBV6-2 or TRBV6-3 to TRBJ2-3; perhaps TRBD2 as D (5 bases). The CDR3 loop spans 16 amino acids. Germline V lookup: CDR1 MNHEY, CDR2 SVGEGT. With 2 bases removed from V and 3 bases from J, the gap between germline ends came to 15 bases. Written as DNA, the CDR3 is TGTGCCAGCAGTTACCCCGGGTTGAGGACTACAGATACGCAGTATTTT. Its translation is CASSYPGLRTTDTQYF.

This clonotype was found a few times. CDR3 amino acids: CSAREAGGRRETQYF. The CDR3 DNA reads as TGCAGTGCTAGAGAGGCGGGAGGCCGGAGAGAGACCCAGTACTTC. V gene TRBV20-1 combines with J gene TRBJ2-5; TRBD2 matches at 8 bases. CDR1 and CDR2 from the germline V gene are DFQATT and SNEGSKA (reference sequence). This CDR3 is 15 amino acids long. Unmatched junction bases numbered 7, after V lost 0 bases and J lost 4 bases.

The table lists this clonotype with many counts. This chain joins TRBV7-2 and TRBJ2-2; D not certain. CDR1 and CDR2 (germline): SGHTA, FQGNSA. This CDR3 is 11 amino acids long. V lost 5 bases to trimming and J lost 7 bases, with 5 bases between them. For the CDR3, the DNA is TGTGCCAGCAGCCCCAGCGGGGAGCTGTTTTTT. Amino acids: CASSPSGELFF.

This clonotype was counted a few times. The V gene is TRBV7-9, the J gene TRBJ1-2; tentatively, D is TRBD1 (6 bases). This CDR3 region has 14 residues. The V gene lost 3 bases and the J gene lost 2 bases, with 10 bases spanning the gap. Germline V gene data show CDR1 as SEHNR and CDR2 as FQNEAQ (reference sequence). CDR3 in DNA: TGTGCCAGCAGCTTGCCGGGGGCCAACTATGGCTACACCTTC. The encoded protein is CASSLPGANYGYTF.

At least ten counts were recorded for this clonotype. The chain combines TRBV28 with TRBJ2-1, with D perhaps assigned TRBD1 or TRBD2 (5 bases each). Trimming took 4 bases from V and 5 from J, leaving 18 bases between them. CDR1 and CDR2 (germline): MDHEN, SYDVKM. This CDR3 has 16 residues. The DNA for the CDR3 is TGTGCCAGCAGTTCCCCCGCCCCGGGACCACACAATGAGCAGTTCTTC. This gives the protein CASSSPAPGPHNEQFF.

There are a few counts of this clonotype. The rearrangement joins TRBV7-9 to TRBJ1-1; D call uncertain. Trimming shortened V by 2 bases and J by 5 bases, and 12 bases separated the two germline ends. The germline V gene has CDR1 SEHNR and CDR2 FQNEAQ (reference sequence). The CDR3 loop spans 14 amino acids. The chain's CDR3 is CASSLRVEGTEAFF. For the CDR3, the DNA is TGTGCCAGCAGCTTAAGGGTGGAAGGAACTGAAGCTTTCTTT.

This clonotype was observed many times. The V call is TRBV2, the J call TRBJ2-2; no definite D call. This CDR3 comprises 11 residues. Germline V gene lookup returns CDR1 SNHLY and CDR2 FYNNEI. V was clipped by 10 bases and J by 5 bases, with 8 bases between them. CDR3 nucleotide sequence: TGTGCCATCACAAGGACCGGGGAGCTGTTTTTT. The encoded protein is CAITRTGELFF.

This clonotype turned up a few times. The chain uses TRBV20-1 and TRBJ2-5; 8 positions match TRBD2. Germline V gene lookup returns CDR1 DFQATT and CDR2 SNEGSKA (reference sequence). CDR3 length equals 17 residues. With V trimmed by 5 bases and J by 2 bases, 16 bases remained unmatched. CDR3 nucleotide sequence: TGCAGTGCTCCCCCTGGTCTAGCGGGCGAACCACAAGAGACCCAGTACTTC. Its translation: CSAPPGLAGEPQETQYF.

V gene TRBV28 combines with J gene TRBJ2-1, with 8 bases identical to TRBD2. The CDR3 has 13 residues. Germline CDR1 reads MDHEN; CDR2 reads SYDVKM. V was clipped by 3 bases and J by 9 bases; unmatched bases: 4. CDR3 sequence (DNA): TGTGCCAGCAGTTTCGGGGGGGCGGGTGAGCAGTTCTTC. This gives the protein CASSFGGAGEQFF.

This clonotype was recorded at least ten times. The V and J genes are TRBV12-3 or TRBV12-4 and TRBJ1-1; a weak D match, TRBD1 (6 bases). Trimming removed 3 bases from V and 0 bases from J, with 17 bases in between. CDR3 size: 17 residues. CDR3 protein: CASSFPRDTQLNTEAFF. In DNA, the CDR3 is TGTGCCAGCAGTTTCCCCCGGGACACCCAGTTGAACACTGAAGCTTTCTTT.

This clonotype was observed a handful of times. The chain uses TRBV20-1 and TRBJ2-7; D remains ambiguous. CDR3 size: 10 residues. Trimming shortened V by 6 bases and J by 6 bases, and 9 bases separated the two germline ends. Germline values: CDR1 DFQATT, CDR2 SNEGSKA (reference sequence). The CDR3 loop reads CSAPEGEQYF. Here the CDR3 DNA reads TGCAGTGCACCGGAAGGCGAGCAGTACTTC.

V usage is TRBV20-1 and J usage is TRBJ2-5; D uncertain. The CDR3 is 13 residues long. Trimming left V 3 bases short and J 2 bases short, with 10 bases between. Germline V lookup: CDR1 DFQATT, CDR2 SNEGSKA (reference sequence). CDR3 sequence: CSARSGWQETQYF. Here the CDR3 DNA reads TGCAGTGCTAGGAGTGGGTGGCAAGAGACCCAGTACTTC.

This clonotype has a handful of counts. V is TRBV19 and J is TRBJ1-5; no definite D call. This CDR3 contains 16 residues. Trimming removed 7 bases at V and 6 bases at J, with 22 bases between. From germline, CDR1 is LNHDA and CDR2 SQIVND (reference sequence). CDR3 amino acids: CASKDTEGFFGQPQHF. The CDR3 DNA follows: TGTGCCAGTAAGGATACGGAGGGATTTTTTGGTCAGCCCCAGCATTTT.

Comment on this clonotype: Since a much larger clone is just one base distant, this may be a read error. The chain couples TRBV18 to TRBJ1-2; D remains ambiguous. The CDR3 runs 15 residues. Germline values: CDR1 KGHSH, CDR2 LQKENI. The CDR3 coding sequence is TGTGCCAGCTCCCAGAGTTGGACCGCTGACTATGGCTACGCCTTC. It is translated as CASSQSWTADYGYAF.

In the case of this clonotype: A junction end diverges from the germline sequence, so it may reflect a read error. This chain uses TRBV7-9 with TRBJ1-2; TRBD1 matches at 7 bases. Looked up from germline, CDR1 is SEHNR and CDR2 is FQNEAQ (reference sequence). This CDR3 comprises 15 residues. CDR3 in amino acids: CTSSLMGDSNYGYTF. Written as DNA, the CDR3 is TGTACCAGCAGCTTAATGGGGGACAGTAACTATGGCTACACCTTC.

The CDR3 loop reads CATSDSPGSAVQYF. In DNA form, the CDR3 reads TGTGCCACCAGTGATTCCCCAGGATCCGCGGTGCAGTACTTC. This chain joins TRBV24-1 and TRBJ2-7; no reliable D call. Germline CDR1 and CDR2: KGHDR and SFDVKD. Trimming cost V 2 bases and J 9 bases, with 16 bases left between them. This CDR3 is 14 amino acids long.

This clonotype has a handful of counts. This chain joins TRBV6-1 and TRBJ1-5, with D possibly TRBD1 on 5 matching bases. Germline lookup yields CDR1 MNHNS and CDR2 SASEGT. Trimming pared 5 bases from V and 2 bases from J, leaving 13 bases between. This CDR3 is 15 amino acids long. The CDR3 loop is CASSHRGGRNQPQHF. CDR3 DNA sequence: TGTGCCAGCAGTCATCGGGGGGGTCGCAATCAGCCCCAGCATTTT.

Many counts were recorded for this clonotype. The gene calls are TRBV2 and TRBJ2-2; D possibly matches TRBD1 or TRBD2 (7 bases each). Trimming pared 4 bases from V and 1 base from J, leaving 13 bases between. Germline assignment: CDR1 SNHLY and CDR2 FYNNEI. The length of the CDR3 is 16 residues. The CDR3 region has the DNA TGTGCCAGCAGTGCTCAGGGGGGGCTGAACACCGGGGAGCTGTTTTTT. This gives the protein CASSAQGGLNTGELFF.

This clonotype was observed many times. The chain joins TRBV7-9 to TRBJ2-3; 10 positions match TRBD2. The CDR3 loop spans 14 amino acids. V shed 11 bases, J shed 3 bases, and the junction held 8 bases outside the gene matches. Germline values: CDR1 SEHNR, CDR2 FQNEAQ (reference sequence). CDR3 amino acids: CASLLTSGTDTQYF. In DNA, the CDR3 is TGTGCCTCCCTTCTGACTAGCGGGACAGATACGCAGTATTTT.